This TCR beta chain was identified in a study of graft-versus-host responses after intestinal transplantation. Whole-study context: Recipients were given multivisceral, liver-intestinal, or isolated intestinal transplants. Each recipient received anti-thymocyte globulin induction, then tacrolimus and steroids for about three years.

This clone has just one count. Its antigen is still unknown. Notes on the study in general: Subjects displaying graft-donor T cell macrochimerism possessed elevated graft-versus-host to host-versus-graft clonal ratios inside allografts. Early post-transplant HvG declines tracked with peak circulating GvH clone levels.

Processing released intraepithelial and lamina propria lymphocytes from the graft tissue. Assay: immunoSEQ multiplex PCR; the TCRdb copy retains only in-frame clones and omits some. The sample includes about 63,000 clones, around nine tenths of them seen just once. The receptor comes from a human patient who received an intestinal transplant, so some T cells may come from the graft donor. Sample: ileum tissue, taken roughly 54 weeks after transplant.

The CDR3 spells CASSLTGLSYEQYF. As DNA, the CDR3 is TGTGCCAGCAGTCTTACGGGACTCTCCTACGAGCAGTACTTC. V usage is TRBV28 and J usage is TRBJ2-7; weak D call: TRBD2 (6 bases). CDR1 is MDHEN and CDR2 is SYDVKM in the germline V gene. V lost 5 bases, J lost 0 bases, and 11 bases lay in between. The length of the CDR3 is 14 residues. Complete variable domain (other parts from reference TRBV28 and TRBJ2-7): DVKVTQSSRYLVKRTGEKVFLECVQDMDHENMFWYRQDPGLGLRLIYFSYDVKMKEKGDIPEGYSVSREKKERFSLILESASTNQTSMYLCASSLTGLSYEQYFGPGTRLTVT.